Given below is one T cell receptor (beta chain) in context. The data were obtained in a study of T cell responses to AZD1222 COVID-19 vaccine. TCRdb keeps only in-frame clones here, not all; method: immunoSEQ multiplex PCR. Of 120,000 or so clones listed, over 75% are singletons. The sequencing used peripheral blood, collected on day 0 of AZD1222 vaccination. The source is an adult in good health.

The CDR3 DNA follows: TGTGCCAGCAGCCAAGATATGAAGGGGTACACTGAAGCTTTCTTT. Amino acid sequence: CASSQDMKGYTEAFF. The V gene is TRBV3-1 (or the pseudogene TRBV3-2), the J gene TRBJ1-1; possibly TRBD1 for D (5 bases). Looked up from germline, CDR1 is LGHDT and CDR2 is YNNKEL (reference sequence). This CDR3 has 15 amino acids. V was pared by 0 bases and J by 3 bases, with 11 bases between.